These 2 T cell receptor beta chains were sequenced from one sample in a study of blood T cell repertoires in COVID-19. Some clones are missing from TCRdb's copy, which holds only in-frame ones; the method was immunoSEQ multiplex PCR. The sample yields 50,000 to 65,000 clones, around 74% seen once. Material for sequencing was peripheral blood. The receptor source for this set is a woman older than 75 with acute or convalescent COVID-19.

The chain is built from TRBV5-4 and TRBJ2-5, with 10 nucleotides matching TRBD2. The CDR3 covers 15 residues. CDR1 is SGHNT, CDR2 YYREEE, per germline (reference sequence). V was pared by 0 bases and J by 2 bases, with 1 base of the junction left unmatched. The CDR3 loop is CASSLEAGGQETQYF. The CDR3 bases are TGTGCCAGCAGCTTGGAAGCGGGAGGGCAAGAGACCCAGTACTTC.

This clone was seen more than once but under ten times. The genes are TRBV9 and TRBJ1-1; possible D gene TRBD1, 5 bases. The CDR3 extends over 15 amino acids. Germline V gene data show CDR1 as SGDLS and CDR2 as YYNGEE. The V and J ends lost 0 bases and 5 bases respectively, with 14 bases between them. The CDR3 nucleotides are TGTGCCAGCAGCGTAGAGGACCGCCGGGGGACTGAAGCTTTCTTT. Protein product: CASSVEDRRGTEAFF.